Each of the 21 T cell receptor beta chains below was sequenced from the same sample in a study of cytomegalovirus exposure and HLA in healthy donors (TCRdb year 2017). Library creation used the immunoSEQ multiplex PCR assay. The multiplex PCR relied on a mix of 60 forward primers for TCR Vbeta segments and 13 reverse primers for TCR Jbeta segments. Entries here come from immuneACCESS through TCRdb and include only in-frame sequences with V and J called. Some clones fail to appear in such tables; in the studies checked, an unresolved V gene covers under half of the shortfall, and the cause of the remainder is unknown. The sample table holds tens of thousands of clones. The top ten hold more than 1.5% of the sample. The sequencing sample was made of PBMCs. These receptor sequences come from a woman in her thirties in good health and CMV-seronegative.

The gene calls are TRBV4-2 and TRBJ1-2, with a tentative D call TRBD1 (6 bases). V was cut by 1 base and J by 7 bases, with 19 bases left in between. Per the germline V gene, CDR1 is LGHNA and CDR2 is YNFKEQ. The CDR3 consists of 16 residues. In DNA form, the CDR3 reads TGTGCCAGCAGCCAAGGGTTGGGGGGGCGCGGGATTGGCTACACCTTC. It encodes CASSQGLGGRGIGYTF.

CDR3 nucleotide sequence: TGTGCCTGGATCCCCAGGGCCTCTGGAAACACCATATATTTT. This gives the protein CAWIPRASGNTIYF. V usage is TRBV30 and J usage is TRBJ1-3, with a possible D match to TRBD1 (5 bases). From germline, CDR1 is GTSNPN and CDR2 SVGIG (reference sequence). The CDR3 has 14 amino acids. V lost 4 bases to trimming and J lost 0 bases, with 10 bases between them.

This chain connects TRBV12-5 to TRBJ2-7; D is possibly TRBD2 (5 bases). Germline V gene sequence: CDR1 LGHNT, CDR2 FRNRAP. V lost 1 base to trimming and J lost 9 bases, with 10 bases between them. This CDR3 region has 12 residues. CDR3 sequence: CASGLDTGVQYF. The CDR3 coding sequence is TGTGCTAGTGGTTTGGACACCGGGGTGCAGTACTTC.

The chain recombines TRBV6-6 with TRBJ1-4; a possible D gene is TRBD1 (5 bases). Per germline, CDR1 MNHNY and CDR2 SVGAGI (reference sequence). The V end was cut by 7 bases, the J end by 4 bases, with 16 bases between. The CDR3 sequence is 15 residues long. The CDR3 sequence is CASTKVGEDNEKLFF. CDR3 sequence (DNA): TGTGCCAGCACTAAGGTGGGGGAGGATAATGAAAAACTGTTTTTT.

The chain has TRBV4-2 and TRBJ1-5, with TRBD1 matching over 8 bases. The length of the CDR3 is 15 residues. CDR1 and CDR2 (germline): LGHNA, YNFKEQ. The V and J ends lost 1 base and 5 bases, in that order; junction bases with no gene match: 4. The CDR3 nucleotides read TGTGCCAGCAGCCAAGGTGGGACAGGAGATCAGCCCCAGCATTTT. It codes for CASSQGGTGDQPQHF.

The CDR3 is CASRVRVLSYEQYF. For the CDR3, the DNA is TGTGCCAGCAGGGTCAGGGTCCTCTCCTACGAGCAGTACTTC. This chain uses TRBV2 with TRBJ2-7; TRBD1 might be the D (5 bases). The V gene's germline CDR1 is SNHLY and CDR2 FYNNEI. This CDR3 is 14 amino acids long. V shed 6 bases and J shed 0 bases, with 12 bases lying between them.

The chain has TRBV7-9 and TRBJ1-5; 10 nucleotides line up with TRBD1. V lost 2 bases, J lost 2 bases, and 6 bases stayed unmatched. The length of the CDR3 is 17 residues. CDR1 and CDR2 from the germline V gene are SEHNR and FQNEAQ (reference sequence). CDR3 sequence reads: CASSLITGTGGNQPQHF. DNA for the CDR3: TGTGCCAGCAGCTTAATCACGGGGACAGGGGGCAATCAGCCCCAGCATTTT. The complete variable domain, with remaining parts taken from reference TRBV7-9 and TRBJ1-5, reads DTGVSQNPRHKITKRGQNVTFRCDPISEHNRLYWYRQTLGQGPEFLTYFQNEAQLEKSRLLSDRFSAERPKGSFSTLEIQRTEQGDSAMYLCASSLITGTGGNQPQHFGDGTRLSIL.

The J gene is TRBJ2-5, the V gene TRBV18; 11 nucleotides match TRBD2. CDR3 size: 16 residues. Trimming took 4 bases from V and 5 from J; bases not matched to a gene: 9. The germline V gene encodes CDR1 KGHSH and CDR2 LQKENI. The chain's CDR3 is CASSLLAGVQGETQYF. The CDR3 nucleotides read TGTGCCAGCTCACTACTAGCGGGAGTTCAAGGGGAGACCCAGTACTTC.

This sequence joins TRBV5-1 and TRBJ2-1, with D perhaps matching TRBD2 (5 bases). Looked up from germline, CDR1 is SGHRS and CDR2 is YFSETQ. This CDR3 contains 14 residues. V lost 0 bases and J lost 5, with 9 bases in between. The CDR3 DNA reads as TGCGCCAGCAGCTTGGGCGGGCCTAACAATGAGCAGTTCTTC. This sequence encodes CASSLGGPNNEQFF.

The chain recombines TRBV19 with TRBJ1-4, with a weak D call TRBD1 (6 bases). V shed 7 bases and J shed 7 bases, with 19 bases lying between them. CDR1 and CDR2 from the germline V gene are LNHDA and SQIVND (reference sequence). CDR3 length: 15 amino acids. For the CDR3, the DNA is TGTGCCAGTATCGATGGGGGGGCTGCTGGTGAAAAACTGTTTTTT. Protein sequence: CASIDGGAAGEKLFF. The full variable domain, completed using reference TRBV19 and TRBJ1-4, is DGGITQSPKYLFRKEGQNVTLSCEQNLNHDAMYWYRQDPGQGLRLIYYSQIVNDFQKGDIAEGYSVSREKKESFPLTVTSAQKNPTAFYLCASIDGGAAGEKLFFGSGTQLSVL.

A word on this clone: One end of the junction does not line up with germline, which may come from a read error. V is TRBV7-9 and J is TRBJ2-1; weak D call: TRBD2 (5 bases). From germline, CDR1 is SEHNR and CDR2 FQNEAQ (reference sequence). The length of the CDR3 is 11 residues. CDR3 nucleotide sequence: TGCTCGGGAAGGATCAAGGATGAGCAGTTCTTC. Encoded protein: CSGRIKDEQFF.

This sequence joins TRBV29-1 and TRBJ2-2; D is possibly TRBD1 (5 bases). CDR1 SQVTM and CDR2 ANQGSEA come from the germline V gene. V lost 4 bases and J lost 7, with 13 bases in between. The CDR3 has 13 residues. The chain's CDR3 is CSVGRGLGGELFF. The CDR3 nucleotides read TGCAGCGTTGGTAGGGGCCTGGGCGGGGAGCTGTTTTTT.

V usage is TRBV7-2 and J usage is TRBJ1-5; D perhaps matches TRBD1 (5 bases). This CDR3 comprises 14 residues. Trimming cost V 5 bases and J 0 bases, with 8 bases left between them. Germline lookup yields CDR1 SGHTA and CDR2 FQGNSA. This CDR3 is CASSTGHSNQPQHF. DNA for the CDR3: TGTGCCAGCAGCACTGGACATAGCAATCAGCCCCAGCATTTT.

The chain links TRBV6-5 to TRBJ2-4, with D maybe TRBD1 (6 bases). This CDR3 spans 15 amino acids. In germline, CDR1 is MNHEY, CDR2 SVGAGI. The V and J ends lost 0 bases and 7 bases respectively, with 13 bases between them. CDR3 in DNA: TGTGCCAGCAGTTACTCGAGGCAGGGGAGCAACATTCAGTACTTC. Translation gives CASSYSRQGSNIQYF.

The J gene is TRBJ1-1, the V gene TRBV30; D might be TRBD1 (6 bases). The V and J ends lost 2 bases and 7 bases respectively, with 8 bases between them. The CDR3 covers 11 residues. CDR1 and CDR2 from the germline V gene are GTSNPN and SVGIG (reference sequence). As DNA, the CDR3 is TGTGCCTGGAGTCGGACAGTTGAAGCTTTCTTT. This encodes CAWSRTVEAFF.

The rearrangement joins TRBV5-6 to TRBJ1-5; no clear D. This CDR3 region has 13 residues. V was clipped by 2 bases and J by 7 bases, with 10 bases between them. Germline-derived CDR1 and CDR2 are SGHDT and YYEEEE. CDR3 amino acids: CASSFSGSQPQHF. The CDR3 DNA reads TGTGCCAGCAGCTTCTCGGGTTCCCAGCCCCAGCATTTT.

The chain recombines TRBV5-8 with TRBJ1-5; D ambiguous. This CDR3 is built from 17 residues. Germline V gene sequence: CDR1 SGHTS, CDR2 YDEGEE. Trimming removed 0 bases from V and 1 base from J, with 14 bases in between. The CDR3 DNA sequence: TGTGCCAGCAGCTTGGGATCCGGGGTCGGGAGCAATCAGCCCCAGCATTTT. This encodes CASSLGSGVGSNQPQHF. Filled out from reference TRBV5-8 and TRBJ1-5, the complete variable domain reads EAGVTQSPTHLIKTRGQQATLRCSPISGHTSVYWYQQALGLGLQFLLWYDEGEERNRGNFPPRFSGRQFPNYSSELNVNALELEDSALYLCASSLGSGVGSNQPQHFGDGTRLSIL.

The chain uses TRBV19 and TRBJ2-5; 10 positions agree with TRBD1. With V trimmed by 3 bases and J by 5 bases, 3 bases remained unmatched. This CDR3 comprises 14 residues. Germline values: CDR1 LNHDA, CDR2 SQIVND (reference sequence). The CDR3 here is CASSMTGGSETQYF. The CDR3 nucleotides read TGTGCCAGTAGTATGACAGGGGGCTCGGAGACCCAGTACTTC.

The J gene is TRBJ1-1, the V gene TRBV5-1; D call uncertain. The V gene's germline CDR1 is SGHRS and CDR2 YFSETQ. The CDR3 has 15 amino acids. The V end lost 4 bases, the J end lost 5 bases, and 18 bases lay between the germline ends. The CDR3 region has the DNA TGCGCCAGCAGCCTGGCCCCTAACCCGGGGACTGAAGCTTTCTTT. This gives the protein CASSLAPNPGTEAFF.

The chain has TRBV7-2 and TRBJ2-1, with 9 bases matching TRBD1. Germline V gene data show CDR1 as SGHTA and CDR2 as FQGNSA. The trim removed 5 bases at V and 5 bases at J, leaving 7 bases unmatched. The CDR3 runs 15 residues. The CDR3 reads CASSPQRTGDNEQFF. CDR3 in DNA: TGTGCCAGCAGCCCACAAAGGACAGGGGACAATGAGCAGTTCTTC.

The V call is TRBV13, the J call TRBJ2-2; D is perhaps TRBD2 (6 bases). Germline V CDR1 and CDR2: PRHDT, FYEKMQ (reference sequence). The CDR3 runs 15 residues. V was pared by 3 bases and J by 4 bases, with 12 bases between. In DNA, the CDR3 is TGTGCCAGCAGCTTGCCGGGAGTGTCCACCGGGGAGCTGTTTTTT. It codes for CASSLPGVSTGELFF.